This entry describes one T cell receptor (beta chain). What it recognizes is unknown. CDR1 and CDR2 from the germline V gene are SNHLY and FYNNEI. The length of the CDR3 is 14 residues. V was cut by 9 bases and J by 5 bases, with 16 bases left in between. This sample is drawn from a study of cytomegalovirus exposure and HLA in healthy donors. Study results and caveats: Reportedly, diagnosis of cytomegalovirus status by the classifier showed high specificity and sensitivity. Earlier analysis yielded a pattern in which most TCR beta V segments were productive about 90% or about 30% of the time. Later analysis reportedly placed an Asian-associated ancestry cluster below the approximately 650-donor mean in N-insertions. Confirmation was obtained in vitro that three CMV-associated chains are specific for CMV antigens.

PCR employed 60 Vbeta and 13 Jbeta primers. Clones were read by immunoSEQ multiplex PCR, and TCRdb kept only the in-frame ones, dropping some. Of about 270,000 clones listed, about 75% are singletons. The rearrangement joins TRBV2 to TRBJ2-2, with D maybe TRBD1 (5 bases). The sequenced sample was PBMCs. This receptor was taken from a female donor in good health and CMV-seronegative. The CDR3 here is CASQGSSRTGELFF. CDR3 nucleotides: TGTGCCAGTCAGGGTTCGTCGCGGACCGGGGAGCTGTTTTTT.